These T cell receptor beta chains were read from a single sample in a study of CD8 T cells in ankylosing spondylitis. From the 5' RACE reads, TCRdb called clonotypes with MiXCR, one entry per CDR3 protein. The sample includes about 240,000 distinct CDR3 sequences, roughly a tenth of them seen just once. Sequencing used blood, either unsorted or a sorted T cell fraction (not recorded which). The receptor source for this set is a male donor with ankylosing spondylitis or in good health (not recorded which). Both conserved end residues are part of each CDR3. The D gene is left open where the match is weak. The size of a clone is reported for some rows only, either as once, few or many, or as a class for expanded clones.

V gene: TRBV11-1; D gene: .; clone size: .; J gene: TRBJ2-1; CDR3 protein: CASSLVRDSQSSYNEQFF; CDR3 DNA: TGTGCCAGCAGCTTAGTTCGAGACAGTCAGAGCTCCTACAATGAGCAGTTCTTC
V gene: TRBV7-6; D gene: .; clone size: many; J gene: TRBJ2-1; CDR3 protein: CASSLSSNYNEQFF; CDR3 DNA: TGTGCCAGCAGCTTATCTTCAAACTACAATGAGCAGTTCTTC
V gene: TRBV5-1; D gene: .; clone size: many; J gene: TRBJ2-3; CDR3 protein: CASSFSPGAGADTQYF; CDR3 DNA: TGCGCCAGCAGCTTCTCCCCCGGGGCCGGCGCAGATACGCAGTATTTT
V gene: TRBV7-9; D gene: .; clone size: few; J gene: TRBJ2-7; CDR3 protein: CASSPTGNYEQYF; CDR3 DNA: TGTGCCAGCAGCCCAACAGGGAACTACGAGCAGTACTTC
V gene: TRBV9; D gene: .; clone size: few; J gene: TRBJ2-1; CDR3 protein: CASSSRDFHGYNEQFF; CDR3 DNA: TGTGCCAGCAGCTCCAGGGATTTCCATGGGTACAATGAGCAGTTCTTC
V gene: TRBV6-5; D gene: TRBD1; clone size: many; J gene: TRBJ1-5; CDR3 protein: CASSSRTGAQPQHF; CDR3 DNA: TGTGCCAGCAGTTCCCGGACAGGGGCGCAGCCCCAGCATTTT
V gene: TRBV20-1; D gene: .; clone size: many; J gene: TRBJ1-1; CDR3 protein: CSAREPYRAKGNTEAFF; CDR3 DNA: TGCAGTGCTAGAGAGCCGTACAGGGCCAAGGGGAACACTGAAGCTTTCTTT
V gene: TRBV5-5; D gene: TRBD1; clone size: many; J gene: TRBJ2-5; CDR3 protein: CASSLGQGGQETQYF; CDR3 DNA: TGTGCCAGCAGCCTGGGACAGGGAGGACAAGAGACCCAGTACTTC
V gene: TRBV12-3/TRBV12-4; D gene: .; clone size: many; J gene: TRBJ2-2; CDR3 protein: CASNKDSGNTGELFF; CDR3 DNA: TGTGCCAGCAATAAGGACAGCGGGAACACCGGGGAGCTGTTTTTT
V gene: TRBV4-2; D gene: TRBD2; clone size: many; J gene: TRBJ2-2; CDR3 protein: CASSLRGGAGGPNTGELFF; CDR3 DNA: TGTGCCAGCAGCCTACGGGGAGGAGCGGGGGGGCCGAACACCGGGGAGCTGTTTTTT
V gene: TRBV20-1; D gene: .; clone size: .; J gene: TRBJ2-2; CDR3 protein: CSARDRRWGSTGELFF; CDR3 DNA: TGCAGTGCTAGAGATCGGCGATGGGGCTCCACCGGGGAGCTGTTTTTT
V gene: TRBV12-3/TRBV12-4; D gene: .; clone size: few; J gene: TRBJ1-3; CDR3 protein: CAIFHRQSSGNTIYF; CDR3 DNA: TGTGCCATCTTTCACAGACAGAGCTCTGGAAACACCATATATTTT
V gene: TRBV20-1; D gene: .; clone size: many; J gene: TRBJ2-4; CDR3 protein: CSAWDNTKNIQYF; CDR3 DNA: TGCAGTGCTTGGGACAACACCAAAAACATTCAGTACTTC
V gene: TRBV5-4; D gene: .; clone size: .; J gene: TRBJ2-7; CDR3 protein: CASSLAVQGTYEQYF; CDR3 DNA: TGTGCCAGCAGCTTGGCCGTGCAGGGCACCTACGAGCAGTACTTC
V gene: TRBV5-1; D gene: .; clone size: many; J gene: TRBJ2-7; CDR3 protein: CASSLFRGTYEQYF; CDR3 DNA: TGCGCCAGCAGCTTGTTCCGGGGCACCTACGAGCAGTACTTC
V gene: TRBV24-1; D gene: .; clone size: many; J gene: TRBJ1-5; CDR3 protein: CATSDFGAGQPQHF; CDR3 DNA: TGTGCCACCAGTGATTTCGGGGCAGGTCAGCCCCAGCATTTT
V gene: TRBV5-6; D gene: .; clone size: few; J gene: TRBJ2-7; CDR3 protein: CASRRSPQGTYEQYF; CDR3 DNA: TGTGCCAGCCGCCGAAGCCCCCAGGGGACCTACGAGCAGTACTTC